Listed below are T cell receptor beta chains from one sample, sequenced in a study of yellow fever vaccine responses in identical twins. TCRdb re-called the RT-PCR reads with MiXCR, one entry per CDR3 protein. The sample lists 13,000 to 15,000 distinct CDR3 sequences; roughly 84% were seen once. This specimen consisted of T cells from blood (PBMCs), unsorted or a sorted subset (not recorded which), obtained before or after yellow fever vaccination (not recorded which). The receptor set was obtained from a woman aged 18-30 years who received the yellow fever vaccine. Both conserved end residues are part of each CDR3. A D gene is named only where the DNA matches it firmly. Clone size is not always given. Where it is, it says once, few, many or a class for expanded clones.

v_gene,d_gene,abundance,j_gene,CDR3nt,CDR3aa
TRBV25-1,TRBD2,-,TRBJ2-2,TGTGCCAGCATTCAAAAGGGGCGGGGGGGCGCCGGGGAGCTGTTTTTT,CASIQKGRGGAGELFF
TRBV19,TRBD2,-,TRBJ2-1,TGTGCCAGTAGGCAGCGGGGCTACAATGAGCAGTTCTTC,CASRQRGYNEQFF
TRBV11-2,-,-,TRBJ2-1,TGTGCCAGCCATCGGGGGCCCGGCAATGAGCAGTTCTTC,CASHRGPGNEQFF
TRBV18,TRBD1,once,TRBJ1-1,TGTGCCAGCTCACCAACGGACAGGGGGAACACTGAAGCTTTCTTT,CASSPTDRGNTEAFF
TRBV29-1,-,-,TRBJ2-6,TGCAGCGTCCTTCTATCTGGGGCCAACGTCCTGACTTTC,CSVLLSGANVLTF
TRBV10-3,-,-,TRBJ1-3,TGTGCCATCAGTGACTGGCGGGGAAGCTCTGGAAACACCATATATTTT,CAISDWRGSSGNTIYF
TRBV9,-,-,TRBJ1-4,TGTGCCAGCAGCGTAACTCAGGGTTTCGGTGAAAAACTGTTTTTT,CASSVTQGFGEKLFF
TRBV29-1,-,-,TRBJ2-5,TGCAGCGTTGGTGAGATCGGGGAGACCCAGTACTTC,CSVGEIGETQYF
TRBV7-9,-,-,TRBJ2-1,TGTGCCAGCAGCTTATGGGTAGGGGCCCCCGACCCCTACAATGAGCAGTTCTTC,CASSLWVGAPDPYNEQFF
TRBV11-3,-,-,TRBJ1-1,TGTGCCAGCAGCCGGGAGGTCACTGAAGCTTTCTTT,CASSREVTEAFF
TRBV13,TRBD1,-,TRBJ2-1,TGTGCCAGCAGGGGACAGGCTAATGAGCAGTTCTTC,CASRGQANEQFF
TRBV25-1,TRBD2,-,TRBJ2-5,TGTGCCAGCCTCCTAGCGGGACAAGAGACCCAGTACTTC,CASLLAGQETQYF
TRBV23-1,TRBD2,-,TRBJ2-1,TGCGCCAGCAGTCAATCAGCCGGGGGGGCGTTCCATGAGCAGTTCTTC,CASSQSAGGAFHEQFF
TRBV18,-,-,TRBJ2-5,TGTGCCAGCTCACTGCCAGGCAGCCAAGAGACCCAGTACTTC,CASSLPGSQETQYF
TRBV24-1,-,-,TRBJ2-1,TGTGCCACCAGTGATTTGAGACAAGGCAATGAGCAGTTCTTC,CATSDLRQGNEQFF
TRBV4-3,-,-,TRBJ2-3,TGCGCCAGCAGCTTAGGGACTCCAGATACGCAGTATTTT,CASSLGTPDTQYF
TRBV6-1,TRBD2,-,TRBJ2-3,TGTGCCAGCAGCGAGCGGGAGGGAGCAGATACGCAGTATTTT,CASSEREGADTQYF
TRBV5-1,TRBD1,few,TRBJ2-6,TGCGCCAGCAGCTTCCGGGACAGGGCTCGCTCTGGGGCCAACGTCCTGACTTTC,CASSFRDRARSGANVLTF
TRBV2,TRBD1,-,TRBJ1-5,TGTGCCAGCAGTTCCGACAGGGCTCAGCCCCAGCATTTT,CASSSDRAQPQHF
TRBV13,TRBD2,once,TRBJ2-5,TGTGCCAGCAAACTAGCGGGAGAAGAGACCCAGTACTTC,CASKLAGEETQYF
TRBV3-1,-,-,TRBJ1-5,TGTGCCAGCAGCCAGCGGGGGAATAGCAATCAGCCCCAGCATTTT,CASSQRGNSNQPQHF